Here is one T cell receptor (beta chain) with its context. The antigen it recognizes is unknown. Per-base qualities were not stored, and no clone one base away is much larger. This entry is derived from a study of technical replicates of blood from a few donors (dated by TCRdb to 2015 to 2018). Measured from the cysteine to the phenylalanine, the CDR3 is 14 residues long. The read is trimmed to its CDR3 DNA, 42 bases read in frame from base 1. Via the germline V gene, CDR1 is MGHDK and CDR2 SYGVNS. V was cut back by 4 bases and J by 2 bases, leaving a gap of 11 bases between them. The protocol used for the library was the immunoSEQ multiplex PCR assay. Held by TCRdb, this immuneACCESS table contains in-frame sequences only and omits some clones. Under half of the omission traces to an unresolved V gene where checked; the cause of the rest is unknown. Recorded for this sample are approximately 31,000 clones; more than 90% of them occurred a single time. The top ten constitute roughly 4% of the sample.

Recombination connected TRBV25-1 to TRBJ2-5; the D gene is perhaps TRBD2, from 6 matching bases. The sequence derives from a human donor in good health. Some clones in this sample may be carry-over from other donors' samples. Sequencing was performed on PBMCs. The CDR3 protein: CASSGSGPQETQYF. The sequence in DNA is TGTGCCAGCAGTGGTAGCGGCCCGCAAGAGACCCAGTACTTC.